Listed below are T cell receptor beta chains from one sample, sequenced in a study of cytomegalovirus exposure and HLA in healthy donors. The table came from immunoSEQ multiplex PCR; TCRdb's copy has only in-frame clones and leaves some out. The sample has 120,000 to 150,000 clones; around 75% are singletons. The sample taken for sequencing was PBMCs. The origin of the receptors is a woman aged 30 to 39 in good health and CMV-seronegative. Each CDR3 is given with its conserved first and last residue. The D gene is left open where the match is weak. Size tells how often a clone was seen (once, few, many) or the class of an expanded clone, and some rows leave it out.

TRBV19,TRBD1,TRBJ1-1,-,TGTGCCAGTAGCCAAAGGGACAGAAGAACTGAAGCTTTCTTT,CASSQRDRRTEAFF
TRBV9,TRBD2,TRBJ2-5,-,TGTGCCAGCGGGAGGAGCGGGAGAGGGGGAGAGACCCAGTACTTC,CASGRSGRGGETQYF
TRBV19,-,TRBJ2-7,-,TGTGCCTCCGGGACACCCCCCTACGAGCAGTACTTC,CASGTPPYEQYF
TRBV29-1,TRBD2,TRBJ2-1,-,TGCAGCGTGATCCTTATAGCGGGAGTGGGGGGGAATGAGCAGTTCTTC,CSVILIAGVGGNEQFF
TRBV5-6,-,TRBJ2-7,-,TGTGCCAGCAGCTTGATGCAGGTTACCTACGAGCAGTACTTC,CASSLMQVTYEQYF
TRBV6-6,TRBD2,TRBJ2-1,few,TGTGCCAGCAGTCGACCCGGGACTAGCGGGAGAAATGAGCAGTTCTTC,CASSRPGTSGRNEQFF
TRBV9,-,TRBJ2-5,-,TGTGCCAGCAGCGTTACCACAGGAATGTACCAAGAGACCCAGTACTTC,CASSVTTGMYQETQYF
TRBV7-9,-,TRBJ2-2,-,TGTGCCAGCAGCCACCGGAGGGGGCGAAACACCGGGGAGCTGTTTTTT,CASSHRRGRNTGELFF
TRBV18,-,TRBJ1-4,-,TGTGCCAGCTCACATGGACAGAATAATGAAAAACTGTTTTTT,CASSHGQNNEKLFF
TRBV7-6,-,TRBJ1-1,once,TGTGCCAGCAGCCCCCTCGACAGGAACACTGAAGCTTTCTTT,CASSPLDRNTEAFF
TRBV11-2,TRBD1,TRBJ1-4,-,TGTGCCAGCAGCCCTAACAGGGGGGGGACTGAAAAACTGTTTTTT,CASSPNRGGTEKLFF
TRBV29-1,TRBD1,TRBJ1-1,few,TGCAGCGTTCGGACAGGGGGCTACACTGAAGCTTTCTTT,CSVRTGGYTEAFF
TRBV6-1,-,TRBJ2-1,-,TGTGCCAGCAGTGTCACAGCGACAGTCGGTGAGCAGTTCTTC,CASSVTATVGEQFF
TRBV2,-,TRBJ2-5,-,TGTGCTAGCAGTCCATCGGGGTACCAAGAGACCCAGTACTTC,CASSPSGYQETQYF
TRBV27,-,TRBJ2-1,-,TGTGCCAGCAGTCCCGGGACTTTTTACAATGAGCAGTTCTTC,CASSPGTFYNEQFF
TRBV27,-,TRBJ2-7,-,TGTGCCAGCAGTTTTGGGGCACCCAGCTACGAGCAGTACTTC,CASSFGAPSYEQYF
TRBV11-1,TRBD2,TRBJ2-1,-,TGTGCCAGCAGCCAATGGGGGATAGCGGGAGGCGATGAGCAGTTCTTC,CASSQWGIAGGDEQFF
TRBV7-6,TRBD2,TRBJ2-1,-,TGTGCCAGCAGCTTATCACTTGGCGGGGGGGCCAGGAATGAGCAGTTCTTC,CASSLSLGGGARNEQFF
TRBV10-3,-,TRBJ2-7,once,TGTGCCATCAGCGACGGCTTTGACACCGAGCAGTACTTC,CAISDGFDTEQYF
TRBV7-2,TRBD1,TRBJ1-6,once,TGTGCCAGCAGCTCCCGGGACAGTAATTCACCCCTCCACTTT,CASSSRDSNSPLHF
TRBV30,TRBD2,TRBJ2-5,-,TGTGCCTGGGGTAGCGGGAGGGCCTGGGAGACCCAGTACTTC,CAWGSGRAWETQYF
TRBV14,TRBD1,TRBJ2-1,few,TGTGCCAGCAGCACCCTGACAGGGAGCTACAATGAGCAGTTCTTC,CASSTLTGSYNEQFF
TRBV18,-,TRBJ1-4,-,TGTGCCAGCTCCCAGGGATCGAATGAAAAACTGTTTTTT,CASSQGSNEKLFF
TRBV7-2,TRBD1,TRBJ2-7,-,TGTGCCAGCAGCTATTTGACAGGGCCCTACGAGCAGTACTTC,CASSYLTGPYEQYF
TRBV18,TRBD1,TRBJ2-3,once,TGTGCCAGCTCACCGGGACAGGGGGCTGCAAACACAGATACGCAGTATTTT,CASSPGQGAANTDTQYF
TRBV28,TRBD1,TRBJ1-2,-,TGTGCCAGCAGTCCGGGACAGGGGTTGAGTGGCTACACCTTC,CASSPGQGLSGYTF
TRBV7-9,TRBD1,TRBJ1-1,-,TGTTCCAGCAGGACAGGAACCATGAACACTGAAGCTTTCTTT,CSSRTGTMNTEAFF
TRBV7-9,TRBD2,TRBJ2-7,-,TGTGCCAGCAGCCGGATGGGAGGGTCCTACGAGCAGTACTTC,CASSRMGGSYEQYF
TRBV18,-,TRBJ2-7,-,TGTGCCAGCTCACCACAGGTACAGATCTCCTACGAGCAGTACTTC,CASSPQVQISYEQYF
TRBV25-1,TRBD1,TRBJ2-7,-,TGTGCCAGCAGTTCCCCAGGGGGCCCCTACGAGCAGTACTTC,CASSSPGGPYEQYF
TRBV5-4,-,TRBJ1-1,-,TGTGCCAGCAGCCCCCGACCCCCAGGGGTGGGGAGCACTGAAGCTTTCTTT,CASSPRPPGVGSTEAFF
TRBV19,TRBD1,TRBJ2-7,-,TGTGCCAGTAGTCCCAGGGACAGGAAACCCTACGAGCAGTACTTC,CASSPRDRKPYEQYF
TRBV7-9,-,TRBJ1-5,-,TGTGCCAGCAGCTTAGGGGGGGATCAGCCCCAGCATTTT,CASSLGGDQPQHF
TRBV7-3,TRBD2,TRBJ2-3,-,TGTGCCAGCAGCTTAACGCTAGCGGGGGGGCTTGGAGATACGCAGTATTTT,CASSLTLAGGLGDTQYF
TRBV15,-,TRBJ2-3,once,TGTGCCACCAGCAGACTCGACAATGTCGGTCGAGATACGCAGTATTTT,CATSRLDNVGRDTQYF
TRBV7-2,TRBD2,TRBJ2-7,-,TGTGCCAGCAGCCCAATGGGACTACCTACGAGCGAGCAGTACTTC,CASSPMGLPTSEQYF
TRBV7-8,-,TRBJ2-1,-,TGTGCCAGCAGCTCCCGAGGTGCGCTAAATGAGCAGTTCTTC,CASSSRGALNEQFF
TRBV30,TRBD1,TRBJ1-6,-,TGTGCCTGGAACAGACAGGGTGGGGGTTCACCCCTCCACTTT,CAWNRQGGGSPLHF
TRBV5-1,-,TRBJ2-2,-,TGCGCCAGCAGCTTGGATGGGCAGGGGATCATCGGGGAGCTGTTTTTT,CASSLDGQGIIGELFF
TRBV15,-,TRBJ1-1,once,TGTGCCACCAGCAGAGACCCTACGGAGACTGAAGCTTTCTTT,CATSRDPTETEAFF
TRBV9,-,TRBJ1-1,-,TGTGCCAGCAGCGTTGGAGATCGCACTGAAGCTTTCTTT,CASSVGDRTEAFF